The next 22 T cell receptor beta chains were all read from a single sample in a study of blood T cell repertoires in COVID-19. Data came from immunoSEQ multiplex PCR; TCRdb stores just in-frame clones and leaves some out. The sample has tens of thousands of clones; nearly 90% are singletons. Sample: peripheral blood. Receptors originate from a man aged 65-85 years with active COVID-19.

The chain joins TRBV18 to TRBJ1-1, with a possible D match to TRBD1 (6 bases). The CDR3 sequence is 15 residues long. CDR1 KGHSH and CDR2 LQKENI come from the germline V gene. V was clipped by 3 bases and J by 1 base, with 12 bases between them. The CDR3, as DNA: TGTGCCAGCTCACCCCAATGGGGGCCGAACACTGAAGCTTTCTTT. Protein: CASSPQWGPNTEAFF.

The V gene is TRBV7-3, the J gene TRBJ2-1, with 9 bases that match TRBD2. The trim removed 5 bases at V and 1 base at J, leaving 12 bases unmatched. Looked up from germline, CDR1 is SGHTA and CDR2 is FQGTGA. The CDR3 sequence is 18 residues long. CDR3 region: CASSPRGGGERSYNEQFF. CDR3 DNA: TGTGCCAGCAGCCCCCGCGGGGGGGGCGAGAGGTCCTACAATGAGCAGTTCTTC.

DNA for the CDR3: TGTGCCATAAGACAGGGGGCTCTGGAGACCCAGTACTTC. Translated, it gives CAIRQGALETQYF. The genes are TRBV28 and TRBJ2-5; TRBD1 matches at 10 bases. V lost 10 bases and J lost 5; bases outside the gene matches: 7. Germline CDR1 reads MDHEN; CDR2 reads SYDVKM. This CDR3 region has 13 residues.

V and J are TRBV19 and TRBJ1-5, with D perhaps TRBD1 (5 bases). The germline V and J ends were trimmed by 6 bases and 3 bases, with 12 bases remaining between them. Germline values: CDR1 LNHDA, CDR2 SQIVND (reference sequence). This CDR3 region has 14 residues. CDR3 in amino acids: CASSLRDFNQPQHF. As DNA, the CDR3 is TGTGCCAGTAGCCTCCGGGACTTCAATCAGCCCCAGCATTTT.

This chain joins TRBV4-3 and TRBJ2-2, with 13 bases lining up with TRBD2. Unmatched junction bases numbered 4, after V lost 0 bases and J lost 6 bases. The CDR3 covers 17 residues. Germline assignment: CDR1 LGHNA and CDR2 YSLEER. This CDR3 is CASSQERLAGGPGELFF. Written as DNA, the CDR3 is TGCGCCAGCAGCCAAGAAAGACTAGCGGGGGGTCCCGGGGAGCTGTTTTTT.

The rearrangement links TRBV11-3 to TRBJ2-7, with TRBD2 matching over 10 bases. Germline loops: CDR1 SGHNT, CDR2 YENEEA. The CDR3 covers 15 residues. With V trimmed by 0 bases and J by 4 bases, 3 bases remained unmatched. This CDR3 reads CASSLEASGRYEQYF. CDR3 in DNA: TGTGCCAGCAGCTTAGAGGCTAGCGGGAGATACGAGCAGTACTTC.

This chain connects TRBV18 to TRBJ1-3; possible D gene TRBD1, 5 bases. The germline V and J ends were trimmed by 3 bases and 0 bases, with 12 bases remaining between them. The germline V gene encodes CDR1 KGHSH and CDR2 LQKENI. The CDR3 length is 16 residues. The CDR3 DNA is TGTGCCAGCTCACCGGGGCAGGCCATCTCTGGAAACACCATATATTTT. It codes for CASSPGQAISGNTIYF.

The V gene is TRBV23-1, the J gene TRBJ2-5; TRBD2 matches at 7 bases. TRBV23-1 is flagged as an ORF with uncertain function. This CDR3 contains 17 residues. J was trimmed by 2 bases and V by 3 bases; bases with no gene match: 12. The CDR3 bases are TGCGCCAGCAGTCACCCGGCCCCGGGAGGTGAGCAAGAGACCCAGTACTTC. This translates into CASSHPAPGGEQETQYF.

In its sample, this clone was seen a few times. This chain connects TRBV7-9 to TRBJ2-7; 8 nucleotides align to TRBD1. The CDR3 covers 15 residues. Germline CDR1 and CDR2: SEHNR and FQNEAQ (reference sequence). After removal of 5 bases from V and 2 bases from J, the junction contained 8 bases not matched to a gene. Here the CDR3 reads CASSGDRLSPYEQYF. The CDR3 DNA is TGTGCCAGCAGCGGGGACAGGTTGTCTCCCTACGAGCAGTACTTC.

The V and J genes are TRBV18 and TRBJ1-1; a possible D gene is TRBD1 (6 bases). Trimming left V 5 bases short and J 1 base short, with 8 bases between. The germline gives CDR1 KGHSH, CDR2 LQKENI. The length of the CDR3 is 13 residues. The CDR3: CASSSTGNTEAFF. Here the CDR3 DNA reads TGTGCCAGCTCATCGACAGGGAACACTGAAGCTTTCTTT. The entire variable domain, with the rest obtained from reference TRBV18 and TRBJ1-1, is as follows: NAGVMQNPRHLVRRRGQEARLRCSPMKGHSHVYWYRQLPEEGLKFMVYLQKENIIDESGMPKERFSAEFPKEGPSILRIQQVVRGDSAAYFCASSSTGNTEAFFGQGTRLTVV.

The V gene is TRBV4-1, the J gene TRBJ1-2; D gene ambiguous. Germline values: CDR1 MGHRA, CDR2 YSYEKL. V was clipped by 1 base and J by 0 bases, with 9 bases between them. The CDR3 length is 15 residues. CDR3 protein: CASSQVVQTNYGYTF. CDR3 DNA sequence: TGCGCCAGCAGCCAAGTCGTACAGACTAACTATGGCTACACCTTC.

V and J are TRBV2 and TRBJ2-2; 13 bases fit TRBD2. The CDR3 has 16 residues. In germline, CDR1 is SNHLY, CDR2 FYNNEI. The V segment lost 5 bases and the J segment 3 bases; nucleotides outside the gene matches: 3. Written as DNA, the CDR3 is TGTGCCAGCAGTACTAGCGGGGGGGTGGACACCGGGGAGCTGTTTTTT. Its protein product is CASSTSGGVDTGELFF.

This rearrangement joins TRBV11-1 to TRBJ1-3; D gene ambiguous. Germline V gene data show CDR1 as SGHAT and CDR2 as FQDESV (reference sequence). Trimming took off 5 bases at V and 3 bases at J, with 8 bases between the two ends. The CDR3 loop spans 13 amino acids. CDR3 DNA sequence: TGTGCCAGCAGCCTTTCCCTTGGAAACACCATATATTTT. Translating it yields CASSLSLGNTIYF.

The CDR3 here is CASIRQGELEAFF. The CDR3 DNA follows: TGTGCCAGTATCCGACAGGGGGAGTTGGAAGCTTTCTTT. The V and J genes are TRBV19 and TRBJ1-1; 9 nucleotides line up with TRBD1. Germline lookup yields CDR1 LNHDA and CDR2 SQIVND (reference sequence). This CDR3 contains 13 residues. V shed 7 bases, J shed 8 bases, and the junction held 8 bases outside the gene matches.

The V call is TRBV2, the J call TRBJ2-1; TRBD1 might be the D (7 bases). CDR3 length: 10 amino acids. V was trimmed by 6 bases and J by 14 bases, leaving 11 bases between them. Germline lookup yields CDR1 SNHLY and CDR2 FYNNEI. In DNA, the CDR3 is TGTGCCAGCAGAGACAGGGAGGAGTTCTTC. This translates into CASRDREEFF.

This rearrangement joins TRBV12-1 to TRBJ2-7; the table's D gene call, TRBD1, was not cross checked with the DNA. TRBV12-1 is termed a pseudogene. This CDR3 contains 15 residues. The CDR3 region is CASRPAGTGRYEQYF. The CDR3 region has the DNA TGTGCCAGCAGACCCGCCGGGACAGGGAGGTACGAGCAGTACTTC.

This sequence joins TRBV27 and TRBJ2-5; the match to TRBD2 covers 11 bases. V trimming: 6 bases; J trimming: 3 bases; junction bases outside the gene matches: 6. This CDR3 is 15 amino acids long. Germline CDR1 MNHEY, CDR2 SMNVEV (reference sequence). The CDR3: CASSPVLAGEETQYF. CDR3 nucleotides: TGTGCCAGCAGCCCCGTACTAGCGGGGGAAGAGACCCAGTACTTC.

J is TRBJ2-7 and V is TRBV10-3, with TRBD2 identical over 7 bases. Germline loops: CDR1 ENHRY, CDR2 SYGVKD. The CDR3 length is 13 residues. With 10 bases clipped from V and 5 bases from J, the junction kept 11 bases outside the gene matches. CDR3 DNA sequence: TGTGCCACCAAGAGCGGGAATAGCGACGAGCAGTACTTC. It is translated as CATKSGNSDEQYF.

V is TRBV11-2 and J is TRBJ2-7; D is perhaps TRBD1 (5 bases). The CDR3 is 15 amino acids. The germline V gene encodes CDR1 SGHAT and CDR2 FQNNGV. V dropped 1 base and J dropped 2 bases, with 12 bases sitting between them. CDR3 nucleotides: TGTGCCAGCAGCTTAGCAGGGCGCCCTCCCTACGAGCAGTACTTC. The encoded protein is CASSLAGRPPYEQYF.

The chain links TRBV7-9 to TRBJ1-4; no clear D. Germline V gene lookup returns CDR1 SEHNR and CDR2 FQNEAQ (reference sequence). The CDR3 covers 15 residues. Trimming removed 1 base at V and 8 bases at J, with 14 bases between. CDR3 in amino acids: CASSLGAATGEKLFF. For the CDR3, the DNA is TGTGCCAGCAGCTTAGGGGCGGCCACGGGGGAAAAACTGTTTTTT. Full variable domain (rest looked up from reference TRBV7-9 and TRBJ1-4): DTGVSQNPRHKITKRGQNVTFRCDPISEHNRLYWYRQTLGQGPEFLTYFQNEAQLEKSRLLSDRFSAERPKGSFSTLEIQRTEQGDSAMYLCASSLGAATGEKLFFGSGTQLSVL.

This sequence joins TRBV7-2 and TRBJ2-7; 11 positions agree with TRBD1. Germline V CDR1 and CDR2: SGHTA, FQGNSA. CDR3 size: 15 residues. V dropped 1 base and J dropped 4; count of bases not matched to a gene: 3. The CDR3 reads CASSLEGQGAYEQYF. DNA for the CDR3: TGTGCCAGCAGCTTAGAAGGACAGGGGGCTTACGAGCAGTACTTC.

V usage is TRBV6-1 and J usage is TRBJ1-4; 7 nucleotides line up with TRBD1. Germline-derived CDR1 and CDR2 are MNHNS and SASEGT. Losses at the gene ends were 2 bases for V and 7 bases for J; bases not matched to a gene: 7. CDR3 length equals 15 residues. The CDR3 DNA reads TGTGCCAGCAGTGAAATGGGTCAGGGGGTTGAAAAACTGTTTTTT. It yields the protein CASSEMGQGVEKLFF.